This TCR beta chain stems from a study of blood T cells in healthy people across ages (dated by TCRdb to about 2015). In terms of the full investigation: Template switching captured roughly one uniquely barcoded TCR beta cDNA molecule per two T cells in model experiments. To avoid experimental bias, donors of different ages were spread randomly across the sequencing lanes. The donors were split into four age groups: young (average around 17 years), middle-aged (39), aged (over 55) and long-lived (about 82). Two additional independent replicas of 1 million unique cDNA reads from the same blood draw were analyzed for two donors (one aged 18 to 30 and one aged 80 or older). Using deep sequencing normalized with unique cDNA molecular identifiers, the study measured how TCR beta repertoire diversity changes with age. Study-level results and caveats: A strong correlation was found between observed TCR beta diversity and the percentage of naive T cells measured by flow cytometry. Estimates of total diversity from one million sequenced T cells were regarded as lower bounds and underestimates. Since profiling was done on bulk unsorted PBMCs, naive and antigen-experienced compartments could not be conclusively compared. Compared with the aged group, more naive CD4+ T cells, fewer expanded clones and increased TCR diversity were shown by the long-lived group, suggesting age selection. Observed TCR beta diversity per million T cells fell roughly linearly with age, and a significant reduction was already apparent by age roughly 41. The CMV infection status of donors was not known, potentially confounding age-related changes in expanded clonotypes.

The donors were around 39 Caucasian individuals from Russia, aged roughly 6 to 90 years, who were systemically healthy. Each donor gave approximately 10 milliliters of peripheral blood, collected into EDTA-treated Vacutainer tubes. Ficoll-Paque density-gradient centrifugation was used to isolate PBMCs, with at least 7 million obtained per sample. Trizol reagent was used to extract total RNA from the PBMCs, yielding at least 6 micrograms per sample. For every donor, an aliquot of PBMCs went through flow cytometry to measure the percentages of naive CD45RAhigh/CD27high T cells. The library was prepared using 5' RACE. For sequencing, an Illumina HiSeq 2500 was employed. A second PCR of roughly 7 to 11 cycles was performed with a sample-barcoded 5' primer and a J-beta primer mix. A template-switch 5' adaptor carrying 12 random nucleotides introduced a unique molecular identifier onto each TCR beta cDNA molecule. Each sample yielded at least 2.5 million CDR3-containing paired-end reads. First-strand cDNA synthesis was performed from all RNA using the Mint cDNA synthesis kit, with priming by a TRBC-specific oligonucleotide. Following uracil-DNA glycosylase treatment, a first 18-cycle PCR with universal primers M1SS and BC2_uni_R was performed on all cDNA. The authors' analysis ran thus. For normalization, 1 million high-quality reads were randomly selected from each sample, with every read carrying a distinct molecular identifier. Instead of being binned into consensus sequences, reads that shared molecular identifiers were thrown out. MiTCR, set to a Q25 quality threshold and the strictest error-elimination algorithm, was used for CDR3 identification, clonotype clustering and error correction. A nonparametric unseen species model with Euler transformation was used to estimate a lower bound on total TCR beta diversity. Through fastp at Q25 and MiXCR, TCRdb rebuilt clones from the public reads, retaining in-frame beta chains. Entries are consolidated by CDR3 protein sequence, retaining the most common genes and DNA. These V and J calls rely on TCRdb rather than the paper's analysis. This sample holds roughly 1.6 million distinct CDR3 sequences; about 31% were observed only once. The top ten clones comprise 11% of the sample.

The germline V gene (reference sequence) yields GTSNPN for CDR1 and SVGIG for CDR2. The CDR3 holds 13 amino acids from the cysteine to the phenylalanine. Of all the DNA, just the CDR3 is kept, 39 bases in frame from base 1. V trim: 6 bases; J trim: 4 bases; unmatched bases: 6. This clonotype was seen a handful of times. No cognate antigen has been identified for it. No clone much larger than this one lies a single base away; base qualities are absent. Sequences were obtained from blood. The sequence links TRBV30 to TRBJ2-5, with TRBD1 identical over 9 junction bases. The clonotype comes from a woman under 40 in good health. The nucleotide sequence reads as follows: TGTGCCTGCTTCGGACAGGGGAGAGAGACCCAGTACTTC. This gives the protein CACFGQGRETQYF.